The present T cell receptor beta chain was sequenced within a study of T cell responses to AZD1222 COVID-19 vaccine. Notes on the study in general: Clonal diversity may have been underestimated, and the donors were mostly white British, with more females than males. Baseline seropositivity characterized only 5 or 6 AZD1222 recipients. Across spike, vaccine-associated CD4 TCRs were found, dominant at 160-218 and 743-854. Vaccination with two AZD1222 doses was followed by a rise in Spike-specific TCR breadth and depth.

Measured with immunoSEQ multiplex PCR; TCRdb has only the in-frame clones, and not every one. The sample lists approximately 80,000 clones, roughly nine tenths seen once, with just over 30% in the top ten. The length of the CDR3 is 16 residues. Between the trimmed V and J ends, which lost 1 base and 0 bases, there was a span of 9 bases. Germline-derived CDR1 and CDR2 are SGHNT and YENEEA. As for this clone: Its antigen is unidentified.

Sequenced here: peripheral blood, sampled on day 0 of AZD1222 vaccination. This clonotype was sampled from an adult in good health. The chain uses TRBV11-3 and TRBJ1-4, with no clear D. CDR3 coding DNA: TGTGCCAGCAGCTTAGGTACTCGTGCAACTAATGAAAAACTGTTTTTT. Its protein is CASSLGTRATNEKLFF.